A selection of T cell receptor beta chains follows, all from one sample in a study of blood T cells in healthy people across ages. TCRdb reanalysed the 5' RACE reads using MiXCR and keeps one entry per CDR3 protein. This sample has approximately 670,000 distinct CDR3 sequences, with around 41% found just once. The source material was blood. The receptors were gathered from a man at least 80 years old in good health. Both conserved end residues are part of each CDR3. The D gene is left open where the match is weak. Clone size, where shown, is once, few, many, or a class for clones that have expanded.

11	-	TRBV28	TRBJ1-1	-	TGTGCCACCAAGGAGGTCACTGAAGCTTTCTTT	CATKEVTEAFF
15	-	TRBV6-5	TRBJ2-3	-	TGTGCCAGCAGCTCCGAGGGGGGTAACACAGATACGCAGTATTTT	CASSSEGGNTDTQYF
13	-	TRBV20-1	TRBJ2-5	TRBD2	TGCAGTGCTACTAGCGGGAGGGCGGAGACCCAGTACTTC	CSATSGRAETQYF
12	-	TRBV20-1	TRBJ2-7	-	TGCAGTGCAAGGGCCAGTTCCTACGAGCAGTACTTC	CSARASSYEQYF
17	once	TRBV4-1	TRBJ2-7	-	TGCGCCAGCAGCCAAGAAGGGGGGCGGGGGCTGCGGGACGAGCAGTACTTC	CASSQEGGRGLRDEQYF
16	few	TRBV7-9	TRBJ2-7	TRBD1	TGTGCCAGCAGCCCGAGCGGCGGGACAGGGGACTACGAGCAGTACTTC	CASSPSGGTGDYEQYF
13	few	TRBV14	TRBJ2-1	-	TGTGCCAGCAGCCAAGATCGAAGATGCGAGCAGTTCTTC	CASSQDRRCEQFF
15	-	TRBV6-6	TRBJ1-4	-	TGTGCCAGCAGTTACTCGAAACAGACTAATGAAAAACTGTTTTTT	CASSYSKQTNEKLFF
13	-	TRBV27	TRBJ2-5	-	TGTGCCAGCAGCCGGGACACTCAAGAGACCCAGTACTTC	CASSRDTQETQYF
13	-	TRBV5-1	TRBJ2-3	-	TGCGCCAGCAGTGTAGGGGATTTAGATACGCAGTATTTT	CASSVGDLDTQYF